This TCR beta chain stems from a study of beta chain features in type 1 diabetes. Background on the study: Cell yields, gender and age were comparable in patients and healthy donors. Study-wide points: Shorter TCRB CDR3s, moderately but significantly so, were found in Type 1 diabetes patients in all four CD4+ subsets.

The V end lost 2 bases, the J end lost 1 base, and 8 bases lay between the germline ends. In germline, CDR1 is SGHTA, CDR2 FQGNSA. The CDR3 is 14 amino acids. Expressed TCRB transcripts were sequenced because the entire RNA isolate underwent reverse transcription. This table comes from immunoSEQ multiplex PCR, and its TCRdb copy is limited to in-frame clones, with some not included. The table shows over 55,000 clones, with 52% occurring only once. This clone was seen a few times. The antigen remains unidentified. Sequenced material: Tregs from blood. The V call is TRBV7-2, the J call TRBJ2-5; D perhaps matches TRBD1 (5 bases). This clonotype was sampled from a woman aged 40 to 55 with type 1 diabetes. This chain's CDR3 is CASSLIQGQETQYF. The CDR3 coding sequence is TGTGCCAGCAGCTTAATTCAGGGCCAAGAGACCCAGTACTTC. The full variable domain, with the rest looked up from reference TRBV7-2 and TRBJ2-5, is GAGVSQSPSNKVTEKGKDVELRCDPISGHTALYWYRQSLGQGLEFLIYFQGNSAPDKSGLPSDRFSAERTGGSVSTLTIQRTQQEDSAVYLCASSLIQGQETQYFGPGTRLLVL.